Shown below are 26 T cell receptor beta chains from a single sample sequenced in a study of T cell responses to AZD1222 COVID-19 vaccine. Profiled with immunoSEQ multiplex PCR; TCRdb holds only in-frame clones, not every one. The sample carries some 150,000 clones, 88% recorded once. The starting material was peripheral blood, obtained 28 days after the second AZD1222 dose. Receptors were obtained from an adult who received the AZD1222 COVID-19 vaccine.

The rearrangement joins TRBV7-2 to TRBJ1-2; TRBD1 matches 11 bases. Germline assignment: CDR1 SGHTA and CDR2 FQGNSA. The CDR3 contains 16 residues. V lost 5 bases to trimming and J lost 7 bases; unmatched junction nucleotides: 12. The CDR3: CASSPRNLGTGGGYTF. The CDR3 DNA reads as TGTGCCAGCAGCCCACGTAATCTTGGGACAGGGGGTGGCTACACCTTC.

V is TRBV5-4 and J is TRBJ2-7; no clear D gene. This CDR3 is 12 amino acids long. Germline CDR1 is SGHNT and CDR2 is YYREEE (reference sequence). V lost 0 bases to trimming and J lost 3 bases, with 4 bases between them. DNA for the CDR3: TGTGCCAGCAGCTTGGACGGCTACGAGCAGTACTTC. Translation: CASSLDGYEQYF.

V is TRBV30 and J is TRBJ1-3; TRBD1 might be the D (5 bases). Per the germline V gene, CDR1 is GTSNPN and CDR2 is SVGIG (reference sequence). The CDR3 extends over 16 amino acids. The V end was cut by 2 bases, the J end by 2 bases, with 16 bases between. CDR3 sequence reads: CAWSPTGSSPGNTIYF. The CDR3 nucleotides are TGTGCCTGGAGTCCAACAGGTTCTAGTCCTGGAAACACCATATATTTT. The variable domain in full, completed from reference TRBV30 and TRBJ1-3, reads SQTIHQWPATLVQPVGSPLSLECTVEGTSNPNLYWYRQAAGRGLQLLFYSVGIGQISSEVPQNLSASRPQDRQFILSSKKLLLSDSGFYLCAWSPTGSSPGNTIYFGEGSWLTVV.

The chain joins TRBV5-6 to TRBJ2-7, with 7 bases aligning to TRBD1. V was clipped by 4 bases and J by 3 bases; unmatched bases: 7. The CDR3 consists of 14 residues. Germline V CDR1 and CDR2: SGHDT, YYEEEE. The CDR3 region has the DNA TGTGCCAGCAGCGTGGGACAGCCCAACTACGAGCAGTACTTC. It encodes CASSVGQPNYEQYF.

The chain employs TRBV11-2 and TRBJ2-1, with no clear D. Germline loops: CDR1 SGHAT, CDR2 FQNNGV. The CDR3 sequence is 13 residues long. V lost 8 bases and J 7 bases, leaving 15 bases between the germline ends. The CDR3 coding sequence is TGTGCCAGCCAGGTACCTTCGTGGAATGAGCAGTTCTTC. It is translated as CASQVPSWNEQFF. The variable domain in full, completed from reference TRBV11-2 and TRBJ2-1, reads EAGVAQSPRYKIIEKRQSVAFWCNPISGHATLYWYQQILGQGPKLLIQFQNNGVVDDSQLPKDRFSAERLKGVDSTLKIQPAKLEDSAVYLCASQVPSWNEQFFGPGTRLTVL.

The chain employs TRBV27 and TRBJ2-3, with TRBD2 matching over 13 bases. Germline CDR1 reads MNHEY; CDR2 reads SMNVEV (reference sequence). The ends lost 5 bases at V and 3 bases at J; junction bases unmatched: 8. The CDR3 length is 17 residues. In DNA, the CDR3 is TGTGCCAGCAGTCCGGGACTAGCGGGACGGGGGACAGATACGCAGTATTTT. It codes for CASSPGLAGRGTDTQYF.

The chain carries TRBV7-9 and TRBJ1-1; D call uncertain. The V end lost 2 bases, the J end lost 4 bases, and 17 bases lay between the germline ends. In germline, CDR1 is SEHNR, CDR2 FQNEAQ (reference sequence). The length of the CDR3 is 16 residues. CDR3 region: CASSLLFTDRGTEAFF. CDR3 nucleotides: TGTGCCAGCAGCTTACTGTTTACCGATCGGGGCACTGAAGCTTTCTTT.

V usage is TRBV30 and J usage is TRBJ1-3, with TRBD1 matching over 7 bases. CDR3 length: 17 amino acids. Germline-derived CDR1 and CDR2 are GTSNPN and SVGIG (reference sequence). V shed 2 bases and J 1 base; nucleotides not matched to a gene: 11. The CDR3 region has the DNA TGTGCCTGGAGTCCAAGTCACAGGGGTGGGTCTGGAAACACCATATATTTT. This encodes CAWSPSHRGGSGNTIYF.

J is TRBJ1-5 and V is TRBV30; a possible D gene is TRBD1 (5 bases). V was trimmed by 2 bases and J by 4 bases, leaving 9 bases between them. The CDR3 runs 13 residues. Germline V CDR1 and CDR2: GTSNPN, SVGIG (reference sequence). This CDR3 is CAWSFQGNQPQHF. Written as DNA, the CDR3 is TGTGCCTGGAGTTTTCAGGGTAATCAGCCCCAGCATTTT.

The chain joins TRBV6-2 or TRBV6-3 to TRBJ1-6; no definite D call. Trimming shortened V by 3 bases and J by 10 bases, and 10 bases separated the two germline ends. The length of the CDR3 is 13 residues. CDR1 is MNHEY and CDR2 is SVGEGT in the germline V gene. The CDR3 region has the DNA TGTGCCAGCAGTTATCCGATAAGCTCACCCCTCCACTTT. Its translation: CASSYPISSPLHF.

The J gene is TRBJ1-3, the V gene TRBV19; D might be TRBD1 (5 bases). Germline V gene lookup returns CDR1 LNHDA and CDR2 SQIVND (reference sequence). V dropped 3 bases and J dropped 0 bases, with 12 bases sitting between them. The CDR3 is 16 residues long. This CDR3 is CASSIRTSLSGNTIYF. CDR3 coding DNA: TGTGCCAGTAGTATCCGGACAAGCCTCTCTGGAAACACCATATATTTT.

The rearrangement links TRBV4-2 to TRBJ1-6, with D unresolved. Trimming shortened V by 2 bases and J by 7 bases, and 18 bases separated the two germline ends. Germline lookup yields CDR1 LGHNA and CDR2 YNFKEQ. The CDR3 covers 17 residues. The CDR3 sequence: CASSQSTFEQNNSPLHF. The CDR3 DNA follows: TGTGCCAGCAGCCAATCCACTTTTGAGCAGAACAATTCACCCCTCCACTTT.

The rearrangement joins TRBV7-9 to TRBJ2-7; TRBD1 is a possible D gene (5 bases). Trimming removed 4 bases from V and 5 bases from J, with 15 bases in between. The CDR3 contains 14 residues. Per germline, CDR1 SEHNR and CDR2 FQNEAQ (reference sequence). In nucleotides, the CDR3 is TGTGCCAGCAGCTATTCCTTACAGGTTAACGAGCAGTACTTC. Its protein product is CASSYSLQVNEQYF.

CDR3 sequence (DNA): TGCGCCAGCAGCGTGGGACTAGCGGGGGGTCTCACAGATACGCAGTATTTT. As protein: CASSVGLAGGLTDTQYF. V usage is TRBV5-1 and J usage is TRBJ2-3; 15 bases are shared with TRBD2. The V gene's germline CDR1 is SGHRS and CDR2 YFSETQ. The CDR3 extends over 17 amino acids. The V and J ends lost 4 bases and 2 bases, in that order; junction bases with no gene match: 5.

The chain carries TRBV7-2 and TRBJ1-5; D is possibly TRBD1 (5 bases). V lost 5 bases, J lost 3 bases, and 11 bases lay in between. Germline CDR1 reads SGHTA; CDR2 reads FQGNSA. The CDR3 runs 14 residues. CDR3 sequence (DNA): TGTGCCAGCAGCCCGGGGCACATCAATCAGCCCCAGCATTTT. Its protein product is CASSPGHINQPQHF.

V and J are TRBV18 and TRBJ2-2; 8 bases are a match to TRBD2. The CDR3 runs to 16 residues. After removal of 5 bases from V and 4 bases from J, the junction contained 9 bases not matched to a gene. From germline, CDR1 is KGHSH and CDR2 LQKENI. The DNA for the CDR3 is TGTGCCAGCTCATCTACCTTAGCGGGACGCACCGGGGAGCTGTTTTTT. Protein sequence: CASSSTLAGRTGELFF.

The chain carries TRBV11-2 and TRBJ2-3; 12 bases are a match to TRBD2. This CDR3 comprises 16 residues. V gave up 4 bases and J gave up 3 bases; unmatched junction bases: 5. Germline-derived CDR1 and CDR2 are SGHAT and FQNNGV. The CDR3 DNA is TGTGCCAGCAGCTCCGGAGGACTAGCGGGGACAGATACGCAGTATTTT. Its translation is CASSSGGLAGTDTQYF.

This clone was seen only once. The chain recombines TRBV11-3 with TRBJ2-1, with 11 bases aligning to TRBD2. The V segment lost 1 base and the J segment 10 bases; nucleotides outside the gene matches: 12. The CDR3 runs to 17 residues. The V gene's germline CDR1 is SGHNT and CDR2 YENEEA. CDR3 sequence: CASSLGLAGGLMEEQFF. The CDR3 DNA follows: TGTGCCAGCAGCTTAGGGTTAGCGGGAGGGTTAATGGAGGAGCAGTTCTTC.

This clone appeared once. The chain uses TRBV6-5 and TRBJ1-2, with D possibly being TRBD1 (5 bases). V lost 6 bases, J lost 6 bases, and 14 bases lay in between. Per the germline V gene, CDR1 is MNHEY and CDR2 is SVGAGI. This CDR3 is built from 13 residues. CDR3 sequence (DNA): TGTGCCAGCAGGATAACTCGGGGGGATGGCTACACCTTC. Amino acid sequence: CASRITRGDGYTF.

The chain couples TRBV5-4 to TRBJ2-7, with D possibly being TRBD2 (5 bases). Germline lookup yields CDR1 SGHNT and CDR2 YYREEE (reference sequence). This CDR3 spans 15 amino acids. V lost 5 bases and J 3 bases, leaving 18 bases between the germline ends. As DNA, the CDR3 is TGTGCCAGCAGGGCTGGAGGTGGACCGATCTACGAGCAGTACTTC. Translating it yields CASRAGGGPIYEQYF.

V is TRBV6-5 and J is TRBJ2-3; TRBD2 matches 7 bases. Germline CDR1 MNHEY, CDR2 SVGAGI. Trimming removed 11 bases from V and 6 bases from J; junction bases left unmatched: 17. This CDR3 is built from 15 residues. The CDR3 sequence: CAGQRAQGGVDTQYF. The CDR3 DNA follows: TGTGCCGGCCAACGTGCGCAGGGAGGGGTGGATACGCAGTATTTT.

The chain carries TRBV28 and TRBJ1-5; D gene ambiguous. This CDR3 comprises 14 residues. Trimming took off 4 bases at V and 0 bases at J, with 7 bases between the two ends. Germline V gene data show CDR1 as MDHEN and CDR2 as SYDVKM. The CDR3 loop is CASSYPYSNQPQHF. For the CDR3, the DNA is TGTGCCAGCAGTTACCCTTATAGCAATCAGCCCCAGCATTTT.

CDR3 bases: TGTGCCAGCAGGAAAATTGGGCCTTCCTACGAGCAGTACTTC. This sequence encodes CASRKIGPSYEQYF. The J gene is TRBJ2-7, the V gene TRBV7-2; D gene ambiguous. CDR1 is SGHTA and CDR2 is FQGNSA in the germline V gene. V lost 6 bases, J lost 1 base, and 13 bases lay in between. This CDR3 region has 14 residues.

V is TRBV5-4 and J is TRBJ1-4; TRBD1 might be the D (6 bases). Trimming pared 4 bases from V and 6 bases from J, leaving 16 bases between. This CDR3 comprises 15 residues. Germline CDR1 is SGHNT and CDR2 is YYREEE (reference sequence). The CDR3 loop reads CASSPRGAGDEKLFF. The CDR3, as DNA: TGTGCCAGCAGCCCAAGAGGGGCAGGGGATGAAAAACTGTTTTTT.

The genes are TRBV28 and TRBJ2-7; no clear D. Germline lookup yields CDR1 MDHEN and CDR2 SYDVKM. The CDR3 has 10 residues. V was trimmed by 2 bases and J by 5 bases, leaving 1 base between them. The CDR3 sequence: CASSLHEQYF. The DNA for the CDR3 is TGTGCCAGCAGTTTACACGAGCAGTACTTC.

The chain is built from TRBV12-3 or TRBV12-4 and TRBJ1-4; D call uncertain. There are 12 residues in the CDR3. With 4 bases removed from V and 7 bases from J, the gap between germline ends came to 7 bases. The CDR3 DNA sequence: TGTGCCAGCAGTTCCCCGCCTGAAAAACTGTTTTTT. Translation: CASSSPPEKLFF.